Presented here are 25 T cell receptor beta chains from one specimen sequenced in a study of shared clonotypes between healthy human individuals. This table comes from immunoSEQ multiplex PCR, and its TCRdb copy is limited to in-frame clones, with some not included. Of a few million clones listed, around 94% are singletons. Sequenced material: naive CD4+ T cells sorted from blood. Sample subset: CD45RA+ positively selected. These receptors originate from a man aged 18 to 29 in good health.

V gene TRBV6-5 combines with J gene TRBJ2-7, with 11 bases that match TRBD2. Germline V gives CDR1 MNHEY, CDR2 SVGAGI. Germline trimming cut 4 bases from V and 2 bases from J; bases unmatched to any gene: 4. CDR3 length equals 15 residues. In DNA form, the CDR3 reads TGTGCCAGCAGTTCCCCGGGACTAGCGGCCTACGAGCAGTACTTC. Translated: CASSSPGLAAYEQYF.

The chain employs TRBV5-4 and TRBJ2-1, with no clear D. The ends were cut back, 0 bases at V and 12 bases at J, with 13 bases in the middle. Germline V gives CDR1 SGHNT, CDR2 YYREEE (reference sequence). This CDR3 spans 13 amino acids. The CDR3 region is CASSLVIGQGQFF. CDR3 DNA: TGTGCCAGCAGCTTGGTAATAGGTCAAGGGCAGTTCTTC. The full variable domain, rest sourced from reference TRBV5-4 and TRBJ2-1, is ETGVTQSPTHLIKTRGQQVTLRCSSQSGHNTVSWYQQALGQGPQFIFQYYREEENGRGNFPPRFSGLQFPNYSSELNVNALELDDSALYLCASSLVIGQGQFFGPGTRLTVL.

V usage is TRBV11-3 and J usage is TRBJ2-3, with 8 bases identical to TRBD2. This CDR3 is 16 amino acids long. Germline trimming cut 1 base from V and 3 bases from J; bases unmatched to any gene: 6. Germline-derived CDR1 and CDR2 are SGHNT and YENEEA. The CDR3 protein is CASSLGRREETDTQYF. CDR3 bases: TGTGCCAGCAGCTTAGGCCGGCGGGAGGAAACAGATACGCAGTATTTT.

This clone was seen a handful of times. The rearrangement uses TRBV7-6 and TRBJ1-2; a weak D match, TRBD1 (6 bases). The CDR3 totals 16 residues. CDR1 SGHVS and CDR2 FNYEAQ come from the germline V gene. Trimming removed 1 base at V and 0 bases at J, with 12 bases between. The CDR3 DNA is TGTGCCAGCAGCTTAGATTCAGGGGTTGCTAACTATGGCTACACCTTC. This codes for CASSLDSGVANYGYTF.

In this sample, this clone turned up once. The chain uses TRBV6-5 and TRBJ1-2, with a weak D call TRBD1 (6 bases). Deletions cut 4 bases from V and 7 bases from J, with 13 bases between. The germline V gene has CDR1 MNHEY and CDR2 SVGAGI. CDR3 length equals 13 residues. The CDR3 DNA follows: TGTGCCAGCAGTTTGACCGTAGGGGGTGGCTACACCTTC. Translated: CASSLTVGGGYTF.

V is TRBV28 and J is TRBJ2-7; perhaps TRBD2 as D (7 bases). V was pared by 3 bases and J by 6 bases, with 15 bases between. The germline V gene encodes CDR1 MDHEN and CDR2 SYDVKM. This CDR3 is built from 14 residues. CDR3 amino acids: CASSLAAGAGEQYF. CDR3 in DNA: TGTGCCAGCAGTTTGGCGGCGGGGGCAGGCGAGCAGTACTTC.

This clone was seen more than once but under ten times. This chain uses TRBV19 with TRBJ1-5, with D perhaps matching TRBD1 (5 bases). Germline assignment: CDR1 LNHDA and CDR2 SQIVND (reference sequence). This CDR3 has 14 amino acids. V lost 1 base and J 7 bases, leaving 11 bases between the germline ends. CDR3 bases: TGTGCCAGTAGTATAGCAGGGTCGGGACAGCCCCAGCATTTT. It codes for CASSIAGSGQPQHF.

The chain links TRBV5-1 to TRBJ2-4; TRBD1 aligns across 8 bases. V shed 0 bases and J 5 bases; nucleotides not matched to a gene: 7. The CDR3 covers 16 residues. Germline CDR1 SGHRS, CDR2 YFSETQ. The CDR3 DNA reads as TGCGCCAGCAGCTTGGTCCCCATGACAGGGGAAAACATTCAGTACTTC. Its protein product is CASSLVPMTGENIQYF.

The chain carries TRBV11-2 and TRBJ2-2; 12 bases match TRBD2. Trimming cost V 6 bases and J 6 bases; bases outside gene matches: 11. The CDR3 has 17 residues. CDR1 and CDR2 from the germline V gene are SGHAT and FQNNGV. In nucleotides, the CDR3 is TGTGCCAGCAGTGGCCTAGCGGGGGGGCCTGTGGCCGGGGAGCTGTTTTTT. Translation gives CASSGLAGGPVAGELFF.

The rearrangement uses TRBV28 and TRBJ1-1, with D perhaps matching TRBD1 (5 bases). Germline V CDR1 and CDR2: MDHEN, SYDVKM. Between the trimmed V and J ends, which lost 5 bases and 6 bases, there was a span of 22 bases. The CDR3 extends over 16 amino acids. DNA of the CDR3: TGTGCCAGCAGTCCTGGGACTCTCGTAAGCGAGGCTGAAGCTTTCTTT. Protein product: CASSPGTLVSEAEAFF.

The chain carries TRBV7-2 and TRBJ2-3; D might be TRBD2 (5 bases). The CDR3 length is 16 residues. Germline V gene lookup returns CDR1 SGHTA and CDR2 FQGNSA. Trimming pared 2 bases from V and 3 bases from J, leaving 15 bases between. CDR3 coding DNA: TGTGCCAGCAGCTTATTGAGTAGCCGGGGAACAGATACGCAGTATTTT. This sequence encodes CASSLLSSRGTDTQYF.

To note about this clone: Within the sample, other DNA sequences also encode this same CDR3. The chain has TRBV5-1 and TRBJ1-2; 7 bases match TRBD1. Germline loops: CDR1 SGHRS, CDR2 YFSETQ. This CDR3 contains 13 residues. The V and J ends lost 4 bases and 3 bases, in that order; junction bases with no gene match: 3. The CDR3 spells CASSPTGDYGYTF. The CDR3 DNA reads TGCGCCAGCAGCCCTACAGGGGACTATGGCTACACCTTC.

The CDR3 sequence: CASNENEGHLWNTGELFF. The DNA of the CDR3 is TGTGCCAGCAACGAGAACGAGGGACACCTGTGGAACACCGGGGAGCTGTTTTTT. The chain couples TRBV9 to TRBJ2-2; the D gene is possibly TRBD1 (6 bases). Germline lookup yields CDR1 SGDLS and CDR2 YYNGEE. There are 18 residues in the CDR3. V dropped 6 bases and J dropped 1 base, with 22 bases sitting between them.

As to this clone: Mismatch with germline at one junction end may stem from a read error. The chain has TRBV30 and TRBJ2-5; D uncertain. Germline V gene data show CDR1 as GTSNPN and CDR2 as SVGIG (reference sequence). The CDR3 loop spans 11 amino acids. CDR3 coding DNA: TGTGCCTGGAGTTTCGACCATGTAGTAAACTTC. Encoded protein: CAWSFDHVVNF.

The rearrangement joins TRBV28 to TRBJ2-7; the match to TRBD1 covers 10 bases. The CDR3 runs to 12 residues. V trimming: 7 bases; J trimming: 9 bases; junction bases outside the gene matches: 6. CDR1 is MDHEN and CDR2 is SYDVKM in the germline V gene. DNA of the CDR3: TGTGCCAGCACAGACAGGGGGCTTAGGCAGTACTTC. Translating gives CASTDRGLRQYF.

V usage is TRBV11-2 and J usage is TRBJ2-7; 10 nucleotides align to TRBD2. V lost 1 base and J lost 4; bases outside the gene matches: 4. The CDR3 covers 15 residues. The germline CDR1 and CDR2 sequences are SGHAT and FQNNGV. The CDR3 sequence is CASSLGVAGGYEQYF. CDR3 bases: TGTGCCAGCAGCTTAGGGGTAGCGGGAGGATACGAGCAGTACTTC.

This chain joins TRBV6-1 and TRBJ2-3; TRBD2 aligns across 8 bases. Germline lookup yields CDR1 MNHNS and CDR2 SASEGT. The length of the CDR3 is 16 residues. With V trimmed by 1 base and J by 2 bases, 5 bases remained unmatched. The CDR3: CASSEGTGGFTDTQYF. CDR3 DNA sequence: TGTGCCAGCAGTGAAGGAACGGGGGGGTTCACAGATACGCAGTATTTT.

The chain is built from TRBV10-3 and TRBJ1-5; a weak D match, TRBD1 (5 bases). There are 12 residues in the CDR3. Between the trimmed V and J ends, which lost 10 bases and 4 bases, there was a span of 11 bases. Germline-derived CDR1 and CDR2 are ENHRY and SYGVKD. The CDR3 region has the DNA TGTGCCACCCAGGGCCGAAATCAGCCCCAGCATTTT. It specifies CATQGRNQPQHF.

The genes are TRBV11-2 and TRBJ2-7; 7 positions match TRBD1. Germline V gene data show CDR1 as SGHAT and CDR2 as FQNNGV. V trimming: 1 base; J trimming: 2 bases; junction bases outside the gene matches: 5. The CDR3 has 15 residues. The CDR3 DNA reads as TGTGCCAGCAGCTTAGGAAGACAGGGCACCTACGAGCAGTACTTC. It encodes CASSLGRQGTYEQYF.

The rearrangement joins TRBV10-3 to TRBJ2-1, with 9 nucleotides matching TRBD2. The CDR3 has 13 amino acids. Germline V lookup: CDR1 ENHRY, CDR2 SYGVKD. J was trimmed by 9 bases and V by 3 bases; bases with no gene match: 3. The CDR3 region is CAISDGGGGEQFF. The CDR3 bases are TGTGCCATCAGTGACGGCGGGGGGGGTGAGCAGTTCTTC.

The chain uses TRBV19 and TRBJ2-7; 13 bases line up with TRBD2. Germline lookup yields CDR1 LNHDA and CDR2 SQIVND (reference sequence). The CDR3 has 16 amino acids. Germline trimming cut 3 bases from V and 7 bases from J; bases unmatched to any gene: 9. This chain's CDR3 is CASSIGTSGRAKEQYF. The CDR3 nucleotides are TGTGCCAGTAGTATTGGAACTAGCGGGAGGGCCAAAGAGCAGTACTTC.

This chain joins TRBV9 and TRBJ2-7; 13 positions agree with TRBD2. With 2 bases clipped from V and 5 bases from J, the junction kept 4 bases outside the gene matches. Germline V gene lookup returns CDR1 SGDLS and CDR2 YYNGEE. The CDR3 loop spans 15 amino acids. The CDR3 nucleotides are TGTGCCAGCAGCGTTGGGACTAGCGGGAACCACGAGCAGTACTTC. It codes for CASSVGTSGNHEQYF.

In this sample, this clone turned up a few times. CDR3: CASSQSVGYSYEQYF. CDR3 in DNA: TGTGCCAGCAGCCAATCAGTCGGGTACTCCTACGAGCAGTACTTC. The V call is TRBV16, the J call TRBJ2-7; no clear D gene. V shed 0 bases and J shed 0 bases, with 9 bases lying between them. Germline loops: CDR1 KGHSY, CDR2 FQNENV. The CDR3 spans 15 residues.

This clone was seen once. This chain connects TRBV11-3 to TRBJ1-1; D is uncertain. Per germline, CDR1 SGHNT and CDR2 YENEEA. Deletions cut 2 bases from V and 2 bases from J, with 6 bases between. The CDR3 has 13 amino acids. The CDR3 bases are TGTGCCAGCAGCTTAAGCAGCAACACTGAAGCTTTCTTT. Protein: CASSLSSNTEAFF.

The chain combines TRBV15 with TRBJ2-4; 8 nucleotides line up with TRBD2. J was trimmed by 0 bases and V by 1 base; bases with no gene match: 11. The CDR3 totals 19 residues. Germline V gene lookup returns CDR1 LNHNV and CDR2 YYDKDF (reference sequence). The CDR3: CATSRASGSPNLAKNIQYF. The CDR3 DNA follows: TGTGCCACCAGCAGAGCGAGCGGGAGCCCGAACCTAGCCAAAAACATTCAGTACTTC.